This T cell receptor (beta chain) was profiled in a study of cytomegalovirus exposure and HLA in healthy donors listed by TCRdb under 2017. Background on the whole study: An earlier analysis of 587 of the donors reported about 290 Gb of sequence data and around 110 million unique TCR beta sequences from 190 million or so T cells. The genetic ancestry cluster associated with self-reported Caucasian donors included over 80% of the roughly 360 genotyped donors. To predict cytomegalovirus infection status, the study combined high-throughput TCR immunosequencing, statistical association of individual TCRs with disease status, and machine learning. Donor age, sex, ethnicity and CMV serostatus were collected together with the repertoire data. In a later genetic analysis, genome-wide SNP genotypes for about 55% of the roughly 700 donors were used, and that subset was treated as a discovery cohort. Across around 400 genotyped donors of the cohort, an average of about 200,000 unique TCR beta nucleotide sequences per donor were sequenced, and roughly a sixth of those sequences were non-productive. The study used immunosequencing to profile the T cell repertoires of 666 subjects and linked those repertoires to cytomegalovirus serostatus. Roughly five DR-DQ haplotypes were handled as single units for association and clustering because linkage in the cohort was strong. In an earlier analysis of about 590 of the donors, high-throughput TCR beta sequencing was used to judge whether each TCR beta V gene segment behaved as functional or pseudogenic. A later analysis re-examined previously published TCR beta repertoires from several hundred donors and added high-resolution HLA genotyping to investigate patterns of TCR occurrence. The study aimed to test whether cataloging public T cell receptors could reveal signatures of past pathogen exposure. All discovery cohort repertoires had been generated on a single sequencing platform. The number of donors typed differed by locus, with about 620-630 for A, B, C, DRB1 and DQB1, more than 500 for DQA1, 606 for DPA1, and around 460 for DPB1. Rather than using new phenotypic data, the later analysis identified candidate immune exposures from TCR beta sequences and from how often those sequences occurred across donors. About 280 gigabases of sequencing data and 80 million or so unique TCR sequences were included in an early release covering several hundred HLA-typed donors. HLA typing covered class I and class II loci at four-digit resolution. Besides the first cohort of about 730 subjects, a separate validation cohort made up of 120 different subjects was used.

In total, 630 or so healthy bone marrow donors made up the cohort. At the time of sampling, every cohort member was nominally healthy, though immune exposures that went unrecorded were likely present. The donor was CMV seropositive and belonged to the group of some 290 seropositive cohort members. A peripheral blood sample was collected from each donor, and TCR beta sequencing was performed on peripheral blood mononuclear cells. The Qiagen DNeasy Blood Extraction Kit was used to extract genomic DNA from the blood cell samples. The research as a whole found: Across donors, most TCR sequences were observed very rarely, whereas some public TCRs were present in many individuals. A total of around 150 TCR beta chains were listed by the study as associated with cytomegalovirus. According to a later analysis, TCR association rates differed among HLA loci, with DRB1 alleles showing the most associated TCRs and HLA-C alleles showing the fewest. A later analysis found that most CMV-associated TCR beta chains appeared HLA-restricted, with HLA associations seemingly driven largely by CMV exposure. The sequencing pipeline was judged likely to have produced a cluster of highly shared sequence variants as a technical artifact. Because HLA typing was unavailable for some donors at each locus, only the typed subset was used in association tests. In a later genetic analysis, fewer N-insertions in productive TCRs were reported among donors in an Asian-associated ancestry cluster than the 666-donor mean. In both the original and validation cohorts, the classifier was reported to diagnose cytomegalovirus status with high specificity and sensitivity. Immune exposure information for the cohort was limited to CMV serostatus. A later analysis reported that several top co-occurrence clusters appeared linked to parvovirus B19, influenza, CMV and Epstein-Barr virus. Because counts were too low, around 17 rarely observed V segments, including chromosome 9 orphons, were left out of the earlier analysis of about 620 of the donors. A few of the identified cytomegalovirus-associated TCR beta chains were confirmed in vitro to be specific for cytomegalovirus antigens. Specific HLA alleles were associated with 16,951 TCR beta sequences at a false discovery rate of 0.05 in a later analysis. The authors suggested that the approach could potentially be extended to other disease states and immunological phenotypes. This cohort had only TCR beta chains sequenced, and the lack of alpha or paired-chain data limited which features could be detected. Linkage disequilibrium might explain the correlated functional status among segregating V segments, but an unknown experimental factor could not be excluded. In a later analysis, HLA-associated TCR beta chains were found to be more clonally expanded and to have lower generation probabilities than equally common non-associated chains. V-gene and J-gene trimming of TCR beta chains was associated with a missense DCLRE1C variant in a later genetic analysis, and the association was replicated in an independent cohort. Some IMGT-functional V segments, including TRBV6-2 and TRBV6-3, could not be distinguished by the 87-base-pair reads and were therefore excluded. A further reported finding was that TCR beta sequences accurately predicted the HLA-A and HLA-B alleles for most subjects in the first cohort. When HLA alleles, especially DR and DQ, strongly co-occurred, TCR associations were difficult to assign to individual alleles. Roughly uniform sequencing depth across donors was assumed in presence/absence analyses, although this assumption may not hold. Broadly in line with IMGT annotations, most TCR beta V segments showed up in productive rearrangements about 90% or about 30% of the time in an earlier analysis of about 500 of the donors.

The CDR3 contains 17 residues, cysteine and phenylalanine counted. This entry keeps only the CDR3 DNA: 51 bases, framed from base 1. V trim: 5 bases; J trim: 1 base; unmatched bases: 10. CDR1 PRHDT and CDR2 FYEKMQ are derived from the germline V gene (reference sequence). Comments on this clone: It has no known antigen specificity. Base qualities are missing; no much larger clone stands one base away.

Receptors were amplified or captured by the immunoSEQ multiplex PCR assay. For the multiplex PCR, a mixture combining 60 forward primers for TCR Vbeta segments and 13 reverse primers for TCR Jbeta segments was used. The CDR3 region of rearranged TCR beta genes was amplified from genomic DNA by a multiplex PCR assay. The amplified TCR beta libraries were sequenced on the Illumina HiSeq System as 87-base-pair reads. As for the authors' bioinformatics: Across the 670 or so repertoires, a later analysis counted 60 million to 90 million unique TCR beta chains, approximately 12 million of which were shared by at least two donors. A nearest-neighbor algorithm error-corrected the raw reads and collapsed the reads into unique sequences, merging closely related sequences to remove PCR and sequencing errors. Alignment of CDR3 sequences to IMGT reference sequences was used to assign V, D and J gene segments. For a sequence to be retained, a match of at least six nucleotides was required to both a V gene segment and a J gene segment. Rearrangements were called productive when the CDR3 lacked stop codons and stayed in frame with V and J; all others were non-productive. CDR3 was defined according to IMGT convention as the region running from the second conserved V-encoded cysteine to the conserved J-encoded phenylalanine. Sequences without an unambiguous match to a single V gene segment were excluded from the earlier analysis of about 600 of the donors. In an earlier analysis of roughly 500 of the donors, V segments were called functional above 56.7% productive rearrangements and were called segregating when the between-donor standard deviation exceeded 5%. A statistical classification framework was built to diagnose cytomegalovirus status from the catalog of TCR beta chain sequences. In a later analysis, TCR nucleotide sequences were compared against IMGT/GENE-DB human TR gene sequences so that V and J genes could be assigned. In a later analysis, CDR3 sequences and most-parsimonious VDJ recombination scenarios were assigned using the TCRdist pipeline. In a later analysis, every TCR beta chain was defined by the combination of its CDR3 amino acid sequence and its V-gene family, and reads without a unique V-gene family were dropped. As a way to deal with suspected cross-contamination and a sequencing artifact, a later analysis dropped more than 500 nucleotide sequences that were highly shared and had low generation probability. For each public chain, a later analysis derived a clonal expansion index from normalized ranks of inferred template counts within each repertoire. Generation probabilities in a later analysis came from a VDJ recombination model fitted to out-of-frame rearrangements, and those results were checked against IGoR. A later analysis scored TCR-TCR, TCR-HLA and TCR-CMV co-occurrence with hypergeometric tests, applying a repertoire-size bias correction to TCR pairs. To estimate false discovery rates, a later analysis permuted the HLA or CMV assignments 20 times. In a later analysis, co-occurring TCRs were grouped using DBSCAN, with TCRdist sequence similarity added in when clustering inside HLA-allele-positive subsets. Co-occurrence clustering excluded repertoires with fewer than 30,000 or more than 120,000 public chains, plus five with anomalous nucleotide sharing. As stored in TCRdb, this immuneACCESS dataset retains in-frame rearrangements with V and J assigned. A fraction of the clones does not appear; measured against another copy, unresolved V genes explain less than half of the discrepancy, and the remainder lacks a known reason. V and J calls and clone size are given by that table; D and trimming were obtained from the DNA. Counted in this sample were 200,000 to 250,000 clones; about four fifths of them appeared once. The top ten clonotypes cover around 9.6% of the sample.

This sequence originates from a woman aged 50 to 60 in good health and CMV-seropositive. Sequencing was carried out using PBMCs. The V gene is TRBV13 and the J gene is TRBJ1-3; TRBD1 agrees with 8 junctional bases. The DNA is as follows: TGTGCCAGCAGCCCCCTCCCCGGGACAGGATCTGGAAACACCATATATTTT. This translates into CASSPLPGTGSGNTIYF.